This T cell receptor beta chain was documented in a study of control samples from healthy donors and cancer patients. This clone was counted a single time. The CDR3 is 16 residues long. CDR1 is SGDLS and CDR2 is YYNGEE in the germline V gene. Between the trimmed V and J ends, which lost 0 bases and 4 bases, there was a span of 13 bases. TCRdb's table, derived via immunoSEQ multiplex PCR, lists solely in-frame clones and lacks some. The profile shows fewer than 200,000 clones, roughly 89% of them singletons. The sequence was obtained from a woman aged 50 to 60 in good health. The chain is built from TRBV9 and TRBJ2-2, with D unclear. The sample consisted of blood. CDR3 DNA: TGTGCCAGCAGCGTAGTCGGTCAGGAGTTCACCGGGGAGCTGTTTTTT. This codes for CASSVVGQEFTGELFF. The variable domain in full, with the rest retrieved from reference TRBV9 and TRBJ2-2, is DSGVTQTPKHLITATGQRVTLRCSPRSGDLSVYWYQQSLDQGLQFLIQYYNGEERAKGNILERFSAQQFPDLHSELNLSSLELGDSALYFCASSVVGQEFTGELFFGEGSRLTVL.